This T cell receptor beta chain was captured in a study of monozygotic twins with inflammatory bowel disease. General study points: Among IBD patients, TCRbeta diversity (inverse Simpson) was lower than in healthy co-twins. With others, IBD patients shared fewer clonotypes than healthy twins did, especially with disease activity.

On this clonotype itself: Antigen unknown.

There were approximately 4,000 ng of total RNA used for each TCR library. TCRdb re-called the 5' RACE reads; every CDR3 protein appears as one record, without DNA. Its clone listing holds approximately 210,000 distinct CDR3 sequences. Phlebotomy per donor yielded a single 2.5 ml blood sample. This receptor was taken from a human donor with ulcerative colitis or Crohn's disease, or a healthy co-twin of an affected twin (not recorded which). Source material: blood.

CDR3 in amino acids: CASSSGQGWISYNEQFF. The rearrangement uses TRBV5-5 and TRBJ2-1; the TCRdb call, TRBD1, lacks DNA for checking. Germline CDR1 is SGHKS and CDR2 is YYEKEE (reference sequence). The CDR3 loop spans 17 amino acids. Using reference TRBV5-5 and TRBJ2-1 for the parts outside the CDR3, the full variable domain is DAGVTQSPTHLIKTRGQQVTLRCSPISGHKSVSWYQQVLGQGPQFIFQYYEKEERGRGNFPDRFSARQFPNYSSELNVNALLLGDSALYLCASSSGQGWISYNEQFFGPGTRLTVL.